These 17 T cell receptor beta chains came from one sample sequenced in a study of molecular identifiers for immune sequencing clone quantification. TCRdb passed the PCR reads through MiXCR, listing each CDR3 protein once. The table includes around 320,000 distinct CDR3 sequences, about 22% detected once. The source material was naive CD8+ T cells from blood, with Jurkat cell RNA spiked in. The sample's subset: FACS-sorted CD8+CD4-CCR7+CD45RA+ naive T cells. These receptors all stem from a human donor in good health. Some libraries in this study had Jurkat cell RNA spiked in.

Remarks on this clonotype: This clone may be a read error of a much larger clone one base away. The rearrangement uses TRBV7-9 and TRBJ2-7; 9 nucleotides agree with TRBD1. CDR1 is SEHNR, CDR2 FQNEAQ, per germline (reference sequence). The length of the CDR3 is 15 residues. V gave up 5 bases and J gave up 4 bases; unmatched junction bases: 9. CDR3 nucleotide sequence: TGTGCCAGCAGCATACTGGACAGGGGTTTGTACGAGCAGTACTTC. This codes for CASSILDRGLYEQYF.

A few counts support this clonotype. The chain links TRBV27 to TRBJ2-3; maybe TRBD2 (6 bases). Trimming pared 2 bases from V and 0 bases from J, leaving 9 bases between. Germline V lookup: CDR1 MNHEY, CDR2 SMNVEV (reference sequence). The CDR3 sequence is 15 residues long. DNA for the CDR3: TGTGCCAGCAGTTTAGAGGGGACTAGCACAGATACGCAGTATTTT. It codes for CASSLEGTSTDTQYF.

A word on this clonotype: Mismatch with germline at one junction end may stem from a read error. This chain joins TRBV7-9 and TRBJ2-2; D is possibly TRBD2 (5 bases). The germline CDR1 and CDR2 sequences are SEHNR and FQNEAQ (reference sequence). This CDR3 has 16 residues. This CDR3 reads CASGFASLANTGELFF. CDR3 bases: TGTGCCAGCGGCTTCGCTAGCCTCGCGAACACCGGGGAGCTGTTTTTT.

The chain carries TRBV9 and TRBJ2-3, with 12 bases matching TRBD2. Germline V lookup: CDR1 SGDLS, CDR2 YYNGEE. There are 15 residues in the CDR3. The V gene end was trimmed by 3 bases and the J gene end by 2 bases; junction bases not matched to a gene: 1. CDR3 sequence (DNA): TGTGCCAGCAGCGGGACTAGCGGGGTCACAGATACGCAGTATTTT. It is translated as CASSGTSGVTDTQYF.

This clonotype was counted at least ten times. The chain uses TRBV12-3 or TRBV12-4 and TRBJ2-5; 10 bases line up with TRBD2. V gave up 5 bases and J gave up 5 bases; unmatched junction bases: 11. The CDR3 sequence is 16 residues long. Here the CDR3 DNA reads TGTGCCAGCAGTCCACTAGCGGGGCGGTTCGCTGAGACCCAGTACTTC. Translating gives CASSPLAGRFAETQYF.

Comments on this clonotype: A much larger clone lies a single base off, so this may be a read error. The V and J genes are TRBV27 and TRBJ1-5; D might be TRBD1 (5 bases). The germline gives CDR1 MNHEY, CDR2 SMNVEV (reference sequence). V gave up 4 bases and J gave up 9 bases, with 16 bases separating them. This CDR3 contains 14 residues. The chain's CDR3 is CASSSLTGRPPQHF. The CDR3, as DNA: TGTGCCAGCAGTTCCCTTACGGGGCGGCCGCCCCAGCATTTT.

The table lists this clonotype with a few counts. This chain joins TRBV27 and TRBJ1-1; weak D call: TRBD1 (5 bases). Trimming pared 0 bases from V and 4 bases from J, leaving 15 bases between. Germline V CDR1 and CDR2: MNHEY, SMNVEV (reference sequence). CDR3 size: 16 residues. CDR3 DNA sequence: TGTGCCAGCAGTTTATCGAAGCTCTTGGGGCCCACTGAAGCTTTCTTT. It is translated as CASSLSKLLGPTEAFF.

This clonotype was picked up a small number of times. The V call is TRBV7-2, the J call TRBJ2-5, with 11 bases aligning to TRBD2. This CDR3 has 14 amino acids. The J segment lost 14 bases and the V segment lost 4 bases, leaving 12 bases of the junction unmatched. Germline values: CDR1 SGHTA, CDR2 FQGNSA. CDR3 amino acids: CASSSTTSGGPEYF. The CDR3, as DNA: TGTGCCAGCAGCTCAACTACTAGCGGGGGCCCCGAATACTTC.

Of note for this clonotype: It is likely a read error, because the conserved phenylalanine at the end of the CDR3 is missing. The V call is TRBV28, the J call TRBJ2-5, with D perhaps being TRBD1 or TRBD2 (5 bases each). CDR3 length: 17 residues. Looked up from germline, CDR1 is MDHEN and CDR2 is SYDVKM. Trimming removed 5 bases at V and 2 bases at J, with 21 bases between. CDR3 bases: TGTGCCAGCAGTGGGGCCCGGGACGGGTACAGACAAGAGACCCAGTACTCC. This encodes CASSGARDGYRQETQYS.

The chain employs TRBV5-5 and TRBJ2-7; the D is unclear. This CDR3 is 14 amino acids long. Trimming removed 2 bases from V and 1 base from J, with 10 bases in between. Germline CDR1 and CDR2: SGHKS and YYEKEE (reference sequence). The CDR3 loop is CASSFLGQSYEQYF. The CDR3 region has the DNA TGTGCCAGCAGCTTTCTCGGCCAGTCCTACGAGCAGTACTTC.

This clonotype was seen repeatedly, ten times or more. V usage is TRBV13 and J usage is TRBJ1-4; D unresolved. CDR3 length: 14 residues. From germline, CDR1 is PRHDT and CDR2 FYEKMQ (reference sequence). V shed 5 bases and J shed 7 bases, with 14 bases lying between them. The CDR3 loop is CASSPLLGGEKLFF. CDR3 bases: TGTGCCAGCAGCCCCTTGCTGGGCGGTGAAAAACTGTTTTTT.

On this clonotype itself: Sequence at one end of the junction differs from germline and may be a read error. The chain recombines TRBV28 with TRBJ2-3; D is tentatively TRBD1 or TRBD2 (5 bases each). There are 17 residues in the CDR3. Germline CDR1 and CDR2: MDHEN and SYDVKM. CDR3 DNA: TGTGCCAGCGGTTTTCTACTCGGGGCCCTAGGCTCAGATACGCAGTATTTT. Residues: CASGFLLGALGSDTQYF.

Comment on this clonotype: A read error is likely, as this CDR3 ends without the conserved phenylalanine or tryptophan. V usage is TRBV18 and J usage is TRBJ2-3; 7 nucleotides line up with TRBD2. The CDR3 sequence is 19 residues long. Germline V lookup: CDR1 KGHSH, CDR2 LQKENI. J was trimmed by 0 bases and V by 3 bases; bases with no gene match: 15. This CDR3 is CASSPTFLEAGPSTDTQYL. The CDR3 DNA reads TGTGCCAGCTCACCTACTTTCTTGGAAGCGGGGCCTAGCACAGATACGCAGTATCTT.

About this clonotype itself: Since a much larger clone is just one base distant, this may be a read error. The chain has TRBV9 and TRBJ1-5, with D perhaps matching TRBD1 (5 bases). V gave up 0 bases and J gave up 7 bases, with 11 bases separating them. CDR3 length: 14 amino acids. Germline V gene lookup returns CDR1 SGDLS and CDR2 YYNGEE. DNA of the CDR3: TGTGCCAGCAGCGTAGGCGGGGCTGGGCAGCCCCAGCATTTT. Its translation is CASSVGGAGQPQHF.

The rearrangement uses TRBV6-2 or TRBV6-3 and TRBJ1-5, with D perhaps TRBD1 (5 bases). Trimming shortened V by 6 bases and J by 4 bases, and 19 bases separated the two germline ends. The CDR3 spans 16 residues. CDR1 and CDR2 from the germline V gene are MNHEY and SVGEGT. CDR3 nucleotides: TGTGCCAGCAGCCAGGTTCGCACAGGCAGAAATCAGCCCCAGCATTTT. This translates into CASSQVRTGRNQPQHF.

Points on this clonotype: A much larger clonotype is one base distant, so this may be a read error. The rearrangement uses TRBV19 and TRBJ2-7; 9 bases line up with TRBD2. Germline loops: CDR1 LNHDA, CDR2 SQIVND (reference sequence). The CDR3 loop spans 15 amino acids. The CDR3 protein is CASSMSSGTLYEQSF. The CDR3 DNA is TGTGCCAGTAGTATGTCTAGCGGGACCTTATACGAGCAGTCCTTC.

As for this clonotype: This may come from a read error, since a much larger clone is one base off. The final CDR3 position lacks the conserved phenylalanine or tryptophan, pointing to a likely read error. V gene TRBV28 combines with J gene TRBJ2-7; TRBD2 is a possible D gene (6 bases). The length of the CDR3 is 16 residues. The germline CDR1 and CDR2 sequences are MDHEN and SYDVKM. The germline V and J ends were trimmed by 5 bases and 2 bases, with 19 bases remaining between them. The CDR3 nucleotides are TGTGCCAGCAGTCCGCATGGGGCGGGAAGTGCCTACGAGCAGTACTAC. Translated, it gives CASSPHGAGSAYEQYY.